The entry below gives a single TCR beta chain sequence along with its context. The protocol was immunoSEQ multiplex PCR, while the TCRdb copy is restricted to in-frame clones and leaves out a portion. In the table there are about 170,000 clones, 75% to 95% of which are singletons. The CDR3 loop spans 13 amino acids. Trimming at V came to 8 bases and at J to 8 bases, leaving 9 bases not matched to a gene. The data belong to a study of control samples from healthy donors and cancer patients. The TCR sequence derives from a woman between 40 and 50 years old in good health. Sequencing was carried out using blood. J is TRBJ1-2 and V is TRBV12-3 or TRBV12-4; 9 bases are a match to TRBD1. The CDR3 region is CASSRGDREGYTF. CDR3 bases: TGTGCCAGCTCGCGGGGGGACAGGGAAGGCTACACCTTC.